This passage covers 16 T cell receptor beta chains from one sample sequenced in a study of beta chain features in type 1 diabetes. TCRB transcripts that were expressed got sequenced, as all of the isolated RNA had been reverse transcribed. The protocol was immunoSEQ multiplex PCR, while the TCRdb copy is restricted to in-frame clones and leaves out a portion. The table lists about 360,000 clones, approximately 12% of them singletons. The sample comprised naive CD4+ T cells from blood. These receptor sequences come from a man aged 18 to 29 in good health.

In this sample, this clone turned up a few times. This chain connects TRBV9 to TRBJ2-3; D gene ambiguous. Germline V gene lookup returns CDR1 SGDLS and CDR2 YYNGEE. CDR3 length equals 12 residues. Trimming took off 4 bases at V and 3 bases at J, with 6 bases between the two ends. CDR3 sequence: CASSPRTDTQYF. In DNA form, the CDR3 reads TGTGCCAGCAGCCCCCGGACAGATACGCAGTATTTT.

V gene TRBV5-4 combines with J gene TRBJ2-5, with 12 bases fitting TRBD2. Germline CDR1 and CDR2: SGHNT and YYREEE (reference sequence). After removal of 0 bases from V and 3 bases from J, the junction contained 3 bases not matched to a gene. The CDR3 has 16 residues. The CDR3 here is CASSLAGLAGKETQYF. The CDR3 bases are TGTGCCAGCAGCTTGGCAGGACTAGCGGGGAAAGAGACCCAGTACTTC.

A few counts support this clone. V and J are TRBV27 and TRBJ2-7; 11 bases map to TRBD2. Per the germline V gene, CDR1 is MNHEY and CDR2 is SMNVEV (reference sequence). V lost 6 bases, J lost 2 bases, and 9 bases stayed unmatched. CDR3 length: 16 amino acids. CDR3 in amino acids: CASSFSRLAGTYEQYF. The CDR3 nucleotides read TGTGCCAGCAGCTTCTCCAGACTAGCGGGGACCTACGAGCAGTACTTC.

The V call is TRBV4-1, the J call TRBJ2-1, with 14 bases that match TRBD2. Trimming cost V 3 bases and J 7 bases; bases outside gene matches: 5. The germline gives CDR1 MGHRA, CDR2 YSYEKL. The CDR3 runs 16 residues. The CDR3 DNA sequence: TGCGCCAGCAGCCATAGCAGACTAGCGGGAGGGAATGAGCAGTTCTTC. Translation: CASSHSRLAGGNEQFF.

The sample holds a few counts of this clone. The CDR3: CASSEPGGAIQYF. The CDR3 DNA follows: TGTGCCAGCAGTGAACCAGGGGGTGCCATTCAGTACTTC. The chain links TRBV25-1 to TRBJ2-4; TRBD1 agrees at 7 bases. The V gene end was trimmed by 2 bases and the J gene end by 9 bases; junction bases not matched to a gene: 4. The CDR3 consists of 13 residues. Germline V CDR1 and CDR2: MGHDK, SYGVNS.

As regards this clone: One base away lies a much larger clone, so this may be a sequencing read error. J is TRBJ2-1 and V is TRBV11-3; D is unclear. The germline V gene encodes CDR1 SGHNT and CDR2 YENEEA. The CDR3 loop spans 12 amino acids. V was cut by 3 bases and J by 3 bases, with 3 bases left in between. CDR3 protein: CASSFSYNEQFF. The CDR3 nucleotides are TGTGCCAGCAGCTTCAGCTACAATGAGCAGTTCTTC.

There are a few counts of this clone. The V call is TRBV28, the J call TRBJ2-7, with D tentatively TRBD1 (6 bases). The length of the CDR3 is 15 residues. CDR1 and CDR2 (germline): MDHEN, SYDVKM. With 4 bases removed from V and 3 bases from J, the gap between germline ends came to 16 bases. The CDR3 sequence: CASSSQIRGIYEQYF. The DNA of the CDR3 is TGTGCCAGCAGTTCTCAAATCAGGGGAATCTACGAGCAGTACTTC.

This clone was seen a handful of times. J is TRBJ2-7 and V is TRBV5-1, with a possible D match to TRBD1 (5 bases). The CDR3 has 12 residues. Trimming pared 0 bases from V and 4 bases from J, leaving 5 bases between. Looked up from germline, CDR1 is SGHRS and CDR2 is YFSETQ. The CDR3, as DNA: TGCGCCAGCAGCTTGGACAGGTACGAGCAGTACTTC. Its protein is CASSLDRYEQYF.

This chain connects TRBV6-4 to TRBJ2-1; 7 bases agree with TRBD2. This CDR3 comprises 16 residues. V lost 3 bases, J lost 4 bases, and 9 bases stayed unmatched. Germline assignment: CDR1 MRHNA and CDR2 SNTAGT. The CDR3: CASSEFPGGRYNEQFF. As DNA, the CDR3 is TGTGCCAGCAGTGAGTTCCCGGGAGGTCGATACAATGAGCAGTTCTTC.

This clone was observed a handful of times. The chain recombines TRBV6-1 with TRBJ1-1; the match to TRBD1 covers 9 bases. With V trimmed by 6 bases and J by 3 bases, 5 bases remained unmatched. This CDR3 has 14 residues. The germline V gene has CDR1 MNHNS and CDR2 SASEGT. This chain's CDR3 is CASSLDRGDTEAFF. As DNA, the CDR3 is TGTGCCAGCAGCCTGGACAGGGGTGACACTGAAGCTTTCTTT.

This clone was found a few times. The chain employs TRBV30 and TRBJ1-1, with no clear D. Germline V gives CDR1 GTSNPN, CDR2 SVGIG (reference sequence). The CDR3 has 13 residues. Trimming shortened V by 0 bases and J by 5 bases, and 10 bases separated the two germline ends. The CDR3 DNA reads as TGTGCCTGGAGTGTAAAGGGAGGTACTGAAGCTTTCTTT. Translating it yields CAWSVKGGTEAFF. The variable domain in full, with the rest retrieved from reference TRBV30 and TRBJ1-1, is SQTIHQWPATLVQPVGSPLSLECTVEGTSNPNLYWYRQAAGRGLQLLFYSVGIGQISSEVPQNLSASRPQDRQFILSSKKLLLSDSGFYLCAWSVKGGTEAFFGQGTRLTVV.

This clone was detected only a few times. This sequence joins TRBV25-1 and TRBJ2-1; 10 nucleotides match TRBD1. CDR1 is MGHDK, CDR2 SYGVNS, per germline. J gave up 0 bases and V 5 bases, and 1 base lay outside the gene matches. The CDR3 is 15 residues long. The CDR3 sequence: CASSRQGASYNEQFF. The CDR3 DNA reads as TGTGCCAGCAGTAGACAGGGGGCCTCCTACAATGAGCAGTTCTTC.

The chain recombines TRBV6-5 with TRBJ1-2; the D gene is possibly TRBD1 (6 bases). The germline V gene encodes CDR1 MNHEY and CDR2 SVGAGI. V lost 5 bases and J 8 bases, leaving 12 bases between the germline ends. CDR3 length equals 12 residues. The chain's CDR3 is CASSLDRTGYTF. In nucleotides, the CDR3 is TGTGCCAGCAGTCTTGACAGGACGGGCTACACCTTC.

The V and J genes are TRBV9 and TRBJ2-3, with a tentative D call TRBD1 (5 bases). Germline assignment: CDR1 SGDLS and CDR2 YYNGEE. V lost 5 bases and J 2 bases, leaving 15 bases between the germline ends. There are 15 residues in the CDR3. The CDR3: CASSTGGSITDTQYF. The DNA for the CDR3 is TGTGCCAGCAGTACAGGTGGCAGTATCACAGATACGCAGTATTTT.

The sample holds a few counts of this clone. Here the CDR3 DNA reads TGTGCCAGCAGCCAAAATCCGTTCGATACGCAGTATTTT. Its translation: CASSQNPFDTQYF. The chain recombines TRBV14 with TRBJ2-3; D remains unclear. Germline CDR1 and CDR2: SGHDN and FVKESK. The CDR3 contains 13 residues. V was clipped by 2 bases and J by 6 bases, with 9 bases between them.

This clone was seen only a few times. The chain combines TRBV28 with TRBJ1-2; TRBD1 might be the D (5 bases). Germline CDR1 and CDR2: MDHEN and SYDVKM. CDR3 length: 12 amino acids. The V gene lost 2 bases and the J gene lost 5 bases, with 6 bases spanning the gap. This CDR3 is CASSLAGYGYTF. The CDR3, as DNA: TGTGCCAGCAGTTTAGCAGGGTATGGCTACACCTTC.